One and the same sample provided the 20 T cell receptor beta chains below, sequenced in a study of blood T cell repertoires in COVID-19. Assay used: immunoSEQ multiplex PCR; TCRdb lists only in-frame clones, some missing. The sample holds about 180,000 clones, 85% to 90% seen once. Source material: peripheral blood. These receptors were taken from a woman aged 30 to 39 with active or convalescent COVID-19.

The rearrangement uses TRBV20-1 and TRBJ2-5; maybe TRBD1 (6 bases). Between the trimmed V and J ends, which lost 3 bases and 5 bases, there was a span of 10 bases. This CDR3 is 12 amino acids long. The germline V gene has CDR1 DFQATT and CDR2 SNEGSKA (reference sequence). CDR3 loop: CSASAGVETQYF. The CDR3 region has the DNA TGCAGTGCTAGTGCAGGGGTGGAGACCCAGTACTTC.

J is TRBJ1-5 and V is TRBV2; no clear D. V gave up 7 bases and J gave up 2 bases, with 15 bases separating them. The CDR3 extends over 15 amino acids. Germline V gives CDR1 SNHLY, CDR2 FYNNEI. In DNA form, the CDR3 reads TGTGCCAGCAAAAGTGAGGGATTGGGCAATCAGCCCCAGCATTTT. Translating it yields CASKSEGLGNQPQHF.

The chain links TRBV19 to TRBJ1-5; 7 bases are a match to TRBD1. Losses at the gene ends were 3 bases for V and 0 bases for J; bases not matched to a gene: 2. Germline CDR1 and CDR2: LNHDA and SQIVND (reference sequence). CDR3 length: 15 amino acids. Written as DNA, the CDR3 is TGTGCCAGTAGTATTGACAGGGCTAGCAATCAGCCCCAGCATTTT. Amino acid sequence: CASSIDRASNQPQHF.

The chain couples TRBV11-2 to TRBJ2-5; D is possibly TRBD2 (6 bases). Germline values: CDR1 SGHAT, CDR2 FQNNGV. V was shortened by 5 bases and J by 3 bases, with 16 bases between the two germline ends. CDR3 size: 15 residues. CDR3 DNA: TGTGCCAGCAGCCCTTTCGGGGGAAGGGAAGAGACCCAGTACTTC. Its protein is CASSPFGGREETQYF.

CDR3 bases: TGTGCCAGCTCACGAACAGGGATGGTGAACACTGAAGCTTTCTTT. Residues: CASSRTGMVNTEAFF. The chain combines TRBV18 with TRBJ1-1; maybe TRBD1 (6 bases). Trimming cost V 4 bases and J 0 bases, with 12 bases left between them. The CDR3 is 15 amino acids. Germline V gene lookup returns CDR1 KGHSH and CDR2 LQKENI.

This rearrangement joins TRBV5-1 to TRBJ2-1; D not resolved. CDR1 is SGHRS and CDR2 is YFSETQ in the germline V gene. This CDR3 has 11 amino acids. V was clipped by 6 bases and J by 13 bases, with 14 bases between them. This CDR3 reads CASTVSGFQFF. The CDR3 nucleotides are TGCGCCAGCACGGTTTCGGGTTTTCAGTTCTTC.

The chain uses TRBV5-1 and TRBJ2-5; TRBD2 aligns across 8 bases. This CDR3 is built from 13 residues. Germline V gene lookup returns CDR1 SGHRS and CDR2 YFSETQ. V dropped 3 bases and J dropped 4; count of bases not matched to a gene: 2. This CDR3 is CASSSLAGETQYF. The CDR3 DNA follows: TGCGCCAGCAGCTCGCTAGCGGGAGAGACCCAGTACTTC. The full variable domain, rest sourced from reference TRBV5-1 and TRBJ2-5, is KAGVTQTPRYLIKTRGQQVTLSCSPISGHRSVSWYQQTPGQGLQFLFEYFSETQRNKGNFPGRFSGRQFSNSRSEMNVSTLELGDSALYLCASSSLAGETQYFGPGTRLLVL.

V is TRBV6-5 and J is TRBJ2-1, with D perhaps TRBD2 (5 bases). This CDR3 spans 14 amino acids. V lost 0 bases and J 5 bases, leaving 8 bases between the germline ends. Germline lookup yields CDR1 MNHEY and CDR2 SVGAGI. CDR3 nucleotide sequence: TGTGCCAGCAGTTACTCCCGGACTGACAATGAGCAGTTCTTC. Residues: CASSYSRTDNEQFF.

This chain joins TRBV20-1 and TRBJ1-2; tentatively, D is TRBD1 (6 bases). This CDR3 has 13 residues. The V end was cut by 3 bases, the J end by 7 bases, with 15 bases between. Germline V lookup: CDR1 DFQATT, CDR2 SNEGSKA (reference sequence). The CDR3 region is CSASGGGAFGYTF. The CDR3 DNA reads as TGCAGTGCTAGTGGTGGGGGGGCGTTTGGCTACACCTTC.

The rearrangement links TRBV7-9 to TRBJ2-5; D remains ambiguous. The germline gives CDR1 SEHNR, CDR2 FQNEAQ (reference sequence). Trimming shortened V by 4 bases and J by 4 bases, and 10 bases separated the two germline ends. This CDR3 is built from 13 residues. The chain's CDR3 is CASSSTELETQYF. Here the CDR3 DNA reads TGTGCCAGCAGCTCCACCGAACTAGAGACCCAGTACTTC.

The chain couples TRBV18 to TRBJ1-1; D not resolved. Trimming stripped 1 base from V and 0 bases from J, with 12 bases between. CDR1 and CDR2 from the germline V gene are KGHSH and LQKENI. The CDR3 is 16 residues long. The CDR3 reads CASSPLGRRMNTEAFF. The CDR3 DNA is TGTGCCAGCTCACCACTGGGCAGGCGCATGAACACTGAAGCTTTCTTT.

The V and J genes are TRBV28 and TRBJ1-1; TRBD1 might be the D (5 bases). Germline CDR1 is MDHEN and CDR2 is SYDVKM. This CDR3 contains 16 residues. The germline V and J ends were trimmed by 8 bases and 0 bases, with 19 bases remaining between them. CDR3 sequence: CASLPGGAAVNTEAFF. CDR3 nucleotides: TGTGCCAGCCTCCCCGGTGGGGCCGCCGTGAACACTGAAGCTTTCTTT.

J is TRBJ2-3 and V is TRBV30; D call uncertain. Trimming pared 0 bases from V and 5 bases from J, leaving 6 bases between. The CDR3 spans 12 residues. Germline loops: CDR1 GTSNPN, CDR2 SVGIG (reference sequence). CDR3 loop: CAWSVSVDTQYF. The CDR3 region has the DNA TGTGCCTGGAGTGTATCTGTAGATACGCAGTATTTT.

This chain links TRBV7-2 with TRBJ1-5; the match to TRBD1 covers 9 bases. The CDR3 covers 15 residues. The germline V gene encodes CDR1 SGHTA and CDR2 FQGNSA. V lost 5 bases to trimming and J lost 6 bases; unmatched junction nucleotides: 8. As DNA, the CDR3 is TGTGCCAGCAGCGCTCTACAGGGGGCTGGTCAGCCCCAGCATTTT. It specifies CASSALQGAGQPQHF. Full variable domain (outside the CDR3, taken from reference TRBV7-2 and TRBJ1-5): GAGVSQSPSNKVTEKGKDVELRCDPISGHTALYWYRQSLGQGLEFLIYFQGNSAPDKSGLPSDRFSAERTGGSVSTLTIQRTQQEDSAVYLCASSALQGAGQPQHFGDGTRLSIL.

The chain uses TRBV19 and TRBJ1-2, with TRBD1 identical over 9 bases. There are 13 residues in the CDR3. Per the germline V gene, CDR1 is LNHDA and CDR2 is SQIVND (reference sequence). The trim removed 5 bases at V and 8 bases at J, leaving 6 bases unmatched. CDR3 coding DNA: TGTGCCAGTAGTTTCCAGGGGACAGGGGGCTACACCTTC. Translating it yields CASSFQGTGGYTF. Looking up the rest from reference TRBV19 and TRBJ1-2 gives the full variable domain: DGGITQSPKYLFRKEGQNVTLSCEQNLNHDAMYWYRQDPGQGLRLIYYSQIVNDFQKGDIAEGYSVSREKKESFPLTVTSAQKNPTAFYLCASSFQGTGGYTFGSGTRLTVV.

This clone appeared once. The J gene is TRBJ1-6, the V gene TRBV7-9; D unresolved. This CDR3 comprises 15 residues. The germline gives CDR1 SEHNR, CDR2 FQNEAQ (reference sequence). V was clipped by 7 bases and J by 3 bases, with 13 bases between them. The CDR3 DNA reads as TGTGCCAGCACCCTAAAAGATGGCTATAATTCACCCCTCCACTTT. Its translation: CASTLKDGYNSPLHF.

The V and J genes are TRBV28 and TRBJ2-5, with 9 nucleotides matching TRBD2. Trimming took 3 bases from V and 5 from J; bases not matched to a gene: 16. This CDR3 contains 18 residues. Germline CDR1 reads MDHEN; CDR2 reads SYDVKM. The CDR3 nucleotides are TGTGCCAGCAGTTTCCGCATGGGGGGGACTAGCAAGTATGAGACCCAGTACTTC. Amino acid sequence: CASSFRMGGTSKYETQYF.

V gene TRBV5-1 combines with J gene TRBJ2-1, with 11 nucleotides matching TRBD2. J was trimmed by 5 bases and V by 0 bases; bases with no gene match: 1. The CDR3 sequence is 15 residues long. Germline assignment: CDR1 SGHRS and CDR2 YFSETQ. The CDR3 reads CASSLGLAGNNEQFF. CDR3 bases: TGCGCCAGCAGCTTGGGACTAGCGGGGAACAATGAGCAGTTCTTC. The complete variable domain, with remaining parts taken from reference TRBV5-1 and TRBJ2-1, reads KAGVTQTPRYLIKTRGQQVTLSCSPISGHRSVSWYQQTPGQGLQFLFEYFSETQRNKGNFPGRFSGRQFSNSRSEMNVSTLELGDSALYLCASSLGLAGNNEQFFGPGTRLTVL.

This clone was recorded a few times. This chain joins TRBV18 and TRBJ1-1; no reliable D call. CDR3 size: 13 residues. V gave up 0 bases and J gave up 2 bases, with 4 bases separating them. Germline V CDR1 and CDR2: KGHSH, LQKENI. In DNA form, the CDR3 reads TGTGCCAGCTCACCACCGACTAACACTGAAGCTTTCTTT. Its translation: CASSPPTNTEAFF.

This rearrangement joins TRBV10-3 to TRBJ1-2, with TRBD1 matching 9 bases. Per germline, CDR1 ENHRY and CDR2 SYGVKD. Trimming removed 6 bases from V and 3 bases from J; junction bases left unmatched: 8. This CDR3 has 15 amino acids. The DNA for the CDR3 is TGTGCCATCAGCCAGGGACAGGGAGGAGACTATGGCTACACCTTC. Protein: CAISQGQGGDYGYTF.